The 25 T cell receptor beta chains reported below all come from one sample, sequenced in a study of shared clonotypes between healthy human individuals. Using immunoSEQ multiplex PCR, the repertoire was profiled, and TCRdb retains in-frame clones only, with some absent. The table has a few million clones, around 92% seen once. Sample: naive CD4+ T cells from PBMCs. Described subset: CD45RA+ positively selected. Source of these receptors: a man between 18 and 35 years old in good health. Some clones in this sample may be carry-over from other donors' samples.

The chain is built from TRBV7-8 and TRBJ1-2; 9 bases map to TRBD1. V shed 5 bases and J 6 bases; nucleotides not matched to a gene: 10. Germline V gene lookup returns CDR1 SGHVS and CDR2 FQNEAQ. The CDR3 contains 15 residues. The DNA of the CDR3 is TGTGCCAGCAGCACCCAACCGGGACAGGGCCATGGCTACACCTTC. Protein product: CASSTQPGQGHGYTF.

The genes are TRBV5-4 and TRBJ1-2, with a tentative D call TRBD1 (5 bases). From germline, CDR1 is SGHNT and CDR2 YYREEE (reference sequence). The CDR3 covers 13 residues. V gave up 4 bases and J gave up 5 bases, with 12 bases separating them. The CDR3 bases are TGTGCCAGCAGCCGGGACGGTGAATATGGCTACACCTTC. Encoded protein: CASSRDGEYGYTF. Full variable domain (missing parts from reference TRBV5-4 and TRBJ1-2): ETGVTQSPTHLIKTRGQQVTLRCSSQSGHNTVSWYQQALGQGPQFIFQYYREEENGRGNFPPRFSGLQFPNYSSELNVNALELDDSALYLCASSRDGEYGYTFGSGTRLTVV.

The chain links TRBV18 to TRBJ2-7, with TRBD2 matching 7 bases. The CDR3 has 14 residues. The junction had 9 bases not matched to a gene; V was cut back by 3 bases and J by 7 bases. Germline values: CDR1 KGHSH, CDR2 LQKENI. The CDR3 region has the DNA TGTGCCAGCTCACCTAGTTTGGCGGGAGAGGAGCAGTACTTC. Its translation is CASSPSLAGEEQYF.

The chain employs TRBV10-3 and TRBJ2-7; no reliable D call. Germline V CDR1 and CDR2: ENHRY, SYGVKD. The CDR3 consists of 15 residues. V lost 0 bases and J 4 bases, leaving 13 bases between the germline ends. CDR3 in amino acids: CAISESAPVQYEQYF. CDR3 DNA: TGTGCCATCAGTGAGTCAGCCCCCGTTCAGTACGAGCAGTACTTC.

CDR3 bases: TGCGCCAGCAGCTTGGGACTAGCGGACCTACCGAGCTCCTACGAGCAGTACTTC. Amino acids: CASSLGLADLPSSYEQYF. V gene TRBV5-1 combines with J gene TRBJ2-7, with 9 bases identical to TRBD2. The CDR3 is made up of 18 amino acids. The germline V gene encodes CDR1 SGHRS and CDR2 YFSETQ. The V gene end was trimmed by 0 bases and the J gene end by 0 bases; junction bases not matched to a gene: 10.

The chain combines TRBV2 with TRBJ1-1; D call uncertain. CDR3 size: 14 residues. Germline CDR1 and CDR2: SNHLY and FYNNEI. V was trimmed by 8 bases and J by 1 base, leaving 14 bases between them. The CDR3 region is CASSTQGKNTEAFF. CDR3 sequence (DNA): TGTGCCAGCTCCACACAAGGAAAGAACACTGAAGCTTTCTTT.

V is TRBV9 and J is TRBJ2-2; TRBD2 matches at 14 bases. V lost 2 bases, J lost 6 bases, and 3 bases stayed unmatched. This CDR3 has 16 amino acids. Germline V lookup: CDR1 SGDLS, CDR2 YYNGEE. The CDR3 DNA is TGTGCCAGCAGCGTGGGGGGACTAGCGGGAGCCGGGGAGCTGTTTTTT. Its translation is CASSVGGLAGAGELFF.

CDR3 in DNA: TGTGCCAGCAGCCCAAACGGGGGGCGGAATTATCAGCCCCAGCATTTT. It codes for CASSPNGGRNYQPQHF. The chain couples TRBV11-2 to TRBJ1-5, with D maybe TRBD1 (6 bases). Trimming took off 5 bases at V and 5 bases at J, with 19 bases between the two ends. Germline V gives CDR1 SGHAT, CDR2 FQNNGV. The CDR3 is 16 amino acids.

The genes are TRBV6-5 and TRBJ2-7, with 9 bases matching TRBD1. The CDR3 loop spans 15 amino acids. Germline V gene sequence: CDR1 MNHEY, CDR2 SVGAGI. V was pared by 6 bases and J by 1 base, with 7 bases of the junction left unmatched. CDR3 DNA: TGTGCCAGCAGGCCTACCGGGACAGGGTCCTACGAGCAGTACTTC. It is translated as CASRPTGTGSYEQYF.

The V and J genes are TRBV18 and TRBJ1-1; no firm D call. Trimming cost V 6 bases and J 5 bases, with 16 bases left between them. Germline V gene sequence: CDR1 KGHSH, CDR2 LQKENI. The CDR3 consists of 14 residues. CDR3 DNA sequence: TGTGCCAGCTCCCCTGTGTCGGTTGCAACTGAAGCTTTCTTT. It yields the protein CASSPVSVATEAFF.

V usage is TRBV28 and J usage is TRBJ2-5; TRBD2 agrees at 11 bases. The CDR3 loop spans 17 amino acids. V shed 4 bases and J 2 bases; nucleotides not matched to a gene: 9. Germline V gene sequence: CDR1 MDHEN, CDR2 SYDVKM. CDR3 region: CASSSGWGTSGQETQYF. Here the CDR3 DNA reads TGTGCCAGCAGTTCAGGGTGGGGGACTAGCGGACAAGAGACCCAGTACTTC.

This rearrangement joins TRBV28 to TRBJ2-1; a possible D gene is TRBD1 (6 bases). V lost 6 bases, J lost 4 bases, and 13 bases lay in between. Germline V lookup: CDR1 MDHEN, CDR2 SYDVKM. The CDR3 is made up of 14 amino acids. CDR3 residues: CASRPGGSYNEQFF. DNA for the CDR3: TGTGCCAGCAGACCTGGGGGCTCTTACAATGAGCAGTTCTTC.

V is TRBV5-1 and J is TRBJ1-2, with D possibly being TRBD1 (6 bases). Germline V CDR1 and CDR2: SGHRS, YFSETQ. V shed 3 bases and J shed 3 bases, with 18 bases lying between them. The CDR3 extends over 16 amino acids. DNA of the CDR3: TGCGCCAGCAGCTCACTAGTGGGGGGCGCGGACTATGGCTACACCTTC. Its translation is CASSSLVGGADYGYTF.

This chain connects TRBV7-3 to TRBJ1-2, with TRBD1 identical over 10 bases. This CDR3 comprises 20 residues. Germline lookup yields CDR1 SGHTA and CDR2 FQGTGA. The trim removed 2 bases at V and 0 bases at J, leaving 15 bases unmatched. The CDR3 loop reads CASSLLGQGWRGSANYGYTF. CDR3 in DNA: TGTGCCAGCAGCTTACTGGGACAGGGGTGGCGAGGCTCAGCTAACTATGGCTACACCTTC.

The rearrangement uses TRBV7-2 and TRBJ2-2; TRBD2 matches 9 bases. The CDR3 has 15 amino acids. In germline, CDR1 is SGHTA, CDR2 FQGNSA. V shed 3 bases, J shed 3 bases, and the junction held 2 bases outside the gene matches. CDR3 bases: TGTGCCAGCAGCTTGACTAGCGGATACACCGGGGAGCTGTTTTTT. Protein product: CASSLTSGYTGELFF.

The chain has TRBV12-2 and TRBJ2-1; the listed D gene, TRBD1, was not tested against the DNA. TRBV12-2 is a known pseudogene. The CDR3 has 11 residues. CDR3: CASRLGQEQFF. CDR3 nucleotides: TGTGCAAGTCGCTTAGGTCAGGAGCAGTTCTTC.

The gene calls are TRBV5-1 and TRBJ2-2; TRBD1 matches at 8 bases. The V segment lost 2 bases and the J segment 0 bases; nucleotides outside the gene matches: 6. Germline V lookup: CDR1 SGHRS, CDR2 YFSETQ. This CDR3 is built from 17 residues. The chain's CDR3 is CASSLDTGGTNTGELFF. The CDR3 DNA is TGCGCCAGCAGCTTAGACACAGGGGGAACGAACACCGGGGAGCTGTTTTTT.

V gene TRBV29-1 combines with J gene TRBJ2-7; 10 bases align to TRBD2. Germline V gives CDR1 SQVTM, CDR2 ANQGSEA. The J segment lost 0 bases and the V segment lost 7 bases, leaving 9 bases of the junction unmatched. This CDR3 is 15 amino acids long. The CDR3 loop is CSARLAGLPSYEQYF. CDR3 nucleotides: TGCAGCGCGAGACTAGCGGGCCTACCCTCCTACGAGCAGTACTTC.

The rearrangement uses TRBV7-2 and TRBJ1-3; TRBD1 aligns across 8 bases. This CDR3 spans 17 amino acids. Trimming at V came to 5 bases and at J to 2 bases, leaving 11 bases not matched to a gene. Germline V CDR1 and CDR2: SGHTA, FQGNSA. CDR3 bases: TGTGCCAGCAGCCACGGACAGGGCGGTGTGGCTGGAAACACCATATATTTT. Its protein product is CASSHGQGGVAGNTIYF.

This clone was found once. The rearrangement links TRBV6-1 to TRBJ1-2, with unresolved D. Germline-derived CDR1 and CDR2 are MNHNS and SASEGT. Between the trimmed V and J ends, which lost 4 bases and 4 bases, there was a span of 13 bases. The CDR3 is 14 amino acids. The CDR3 loop reads CASSGYPVGYGYTF. As DNA, the CDR3 is TGTGCCAGCAGTGGTTACCCTGTGGGCTATGGCTACACCTTC.

The V and J genes are TRBV6-1 and TRBJ2-7, with 8 bases aligning to TRBD2. CDR3 length: 15 amino acids. Germline values: CDR1 MNHNS, CDR2 SASEGT. The trim removed 1 base at V and 4 bases at J, leaving 6 bases unmatched. CDR3 nucleotide sequence: TGTGCCAGCAGTGAAGTCGGACTAGCAACATACGAGCAGTACTTC. This sequence encodes CASSEVGLATYEQYF.

A single count supports this clone. Other DNA sequences in this specimen translate into the identical CDR3. Written as DNA, the CDR3 is TGTGCCAGCAGTTTTTTGGGGGGAGAGACCCAGTACTTC. Translating it yields CASSFLGGETQYF. The rearrangement joins TRBV27 to TRBJ2-5; the D gene is possibly TRBD2 (6 bases). Germline CDR1 and CDR2: MNHEY and SMNVEV (reference sequence). The CDR3 length is 13 residues. V lost 3 bases, J lost 4 bases, and 9 bases lay in between.

This sequence joins TRBV9 and TRBJ2-5; 8 bases line up with TRBD2. Trimming removed 2 bases from V and 5 bases from J; junction bases left unmatched: 11. The germline gives CDR1 SGDLS, CDR2 YYNGEE. This CDR3 region has 16 residues. The CDR3 loop is CASSVGSREGRETQYF. In DNA, the CDR3 is TGTGCCAGCAGCGTGGGGTCTCGGGAGGGCCGTGAGACCCAGTACTTC.

The chain has TRBV29-1 and TRBJ1-6; TRBD1 might be the D (6 bases). This CDR3 has 17 residues. V was cut by 4 bases and J by 8 bases, with 24 bases left in between. CDR1 and CDR2 from the germline V gene are SQVTM and ANQGSEA. The CDR3 sequence: CSVVRFRVTRGDSPLHF. In DNA, the CDR3 is TGCAGCGTTGTTAGATTTCGAGTGACCAGGGGCGATTCACCCCTCCACTTT.

The V and J genes are TRBV11-2 and TRBJ1-2; 9 positions agree with TRBD1. This CDR3 contains 17 residues. J lost 2 bases, V lost 2 bases, and 9 bases had no gene match. The germline CDR1 and CDR2 sequences are SGHAT and FQNNGV. CDR3 in amino acids: CASSLLQGAGKNYGYTF. CDR3 DNA: TGTGCCAGCAGCTTACTACAGGGGGCGGGAAAAAACTATGGCTACACCTTC.